What follows is one TCR beta chain and its context. The CDR3 is 15 amino acids. The ends were cut back, 2 bases at V and 6 bases at J, with 14 bases in the middle. Germline values: CDR1 LNHDA, CDR2 SQIVND (reference sequence). Among the 120 subjects of the validation cohort, separate from the approximately 700-subject first cohort, were the donors. The sample is drawn from a study of cytomegalovirus exposure and HLA in healthy donors. Profiled with immunoSEQ multiplex PCR; TCRdb holds only in-frame clones, not every one. The table has some 110,000 clones, 88% seen once; the top ten hold around 1.9%. Source material: PBMCs. The receptor's source is a woman aged 18-29 years in good health and CMV-seropositive. The chain links TRBV19 to TRBJ1-5; a possible D gene is TRBD1 (6 bases). CDR3 in DNA: TGTGCCAGTAGTATATGGGGGCTTGGGGGTCAGCCCCAGCATTTT. Amino acid sequence: CASSIWGLGGQPQHF. The variable domain in full, with the rest retrieved from reference TRBV19 and TRBJ1-5, is DGGITQSPKYLFRKEGQNVTLSCEQNLNHDAMYWYRQDPGQGLRLIYYSQIVNDFQKGDIAEGYSVSREKKESFPLTVTSAQKNPTAFYLCASSIWGLGGQPQHFGDGTRLSIL.